By sample fraction, the clone carrying this TCR beta chain is medium-sized (0.01 to 0.1%). This CDR3 comprises 14 residues. Germline CDR1 and CDR2: LNHDA and SQIVND (reference sequence). The V gene lost 9 bases and the J gene lost 0 bases, with 12 bases spanning the gap. This entry belongs to a study of neoadjuvant anti-PD-1 for oral cavity cancer. Most PBMC samples had 480 ng input DNA in six replicates. Profiling relied on immunoSEQ multiplex PCR, and the TCRdb table lists in-frame clones only, not all of them. Here the sample spans 80,000 to 95,000 clones, around 80% being singletons. This sequence joins TRBV19 and TRBJ1-3; tentatively, D is TRBD1 (5 bases). The sample consisted of PBMCs, taken before nivolumab (anti-PD-1) treatment. The TCR comes from a person between 40 and 80 years old with oral cavity squamous cell carcinoma. The CDR3 DNA reads as TGTGCCAGCTCGGGACGGGACTCTGGAAACACCATATATTTT. This translates into CASSGRDSGNTIYF. The variable domain in full, with the rest retrieved from reference TRBV19 and TRBJ1-3, is DGGITQSPKYLFRKEGQNVTLSCEQNLNHDAMYWYRQDPGQGLRLIYYSQIVNDFQKGDIAEGYSVSREKKESFPLTVTSAQKNPTAFYLCASSGRDSGNTIYFGEGSWLTVV.